This passage covers 23 T cell receptor beta chains from one sample sequenced in a study of CD8 T cells in Susac syndrome. Roughly 0.45 to 1 ug RNA was reverse transcribed with random hexamers. TCRdb ran MiXCR on the immunoSEQ multiplex PCR reads and lists one entry per CDR3 protein. The table includes a few hundred thousand distinct CDR3 sequences, 75% to 90% detected once. Sequencing used CD8+ T cells from PBMCs. These receptors were taken from a human donor with multiple sclerosis.

This clonotype was seen a handful of times. The V and J genes are TRBV27 and TRBJ1-1; possibly TRBD1 for D (6 bases). Trimming pared 3 bases from V and 9 bases from J, leaving 8 bases between. Per germline, CDR1 MNHEY and CDR2 SMNVEV (reference sequence). This CDR3 contains 11 residues. DNA for the CDR3: TGTGCCAGCAGTTTCGGGGGGCAAGCTTTCTTT. Protein: CASSFGGQAFF.

The chain combines TRBV30 with TRBJ1-2; D is unclear. Germline-derived CDR1 and CDR2 are GTSNPN and SVGIG (reference sequence). The CDR3 is 13 residues long. The germline V and J ends were trimmed by 0 bases and 3 bases, with 8 bases remaining between them. CDR3 sequence (DNA): TGTGCCTGGAGTGTACTGGGGTACTATGGCTACACCTTC. Its protein is CAWSVLGYYGYTF. The whole variable domain, filled in from reference TRBV30 and TRBJ1-2, reads SQTIHQWPATLVQPVGSPLSLECTVEGTSNPNLYWYRQAAGRGLQLLFYSVGIGQISSEVPQNLSASRPQDRQFILSSKKLLLSDSGFYLCAWSVLGYYGYTFGSGTRLTVV.

The CDR3 spells CASSLAGESDTQYF. As DNA, the CDR3 is TGTGCCAGCAGTTTGGCGGGAGAATCGGATACGCAGTATTTT. The genes are TRBV27 and TRBJ2-3, with 7 bases fitting TRBD2. Looked up from germline, CDR1 is MNHEY and CDR2 is SMNVEV (reference sequence). V was clipped by 3 bases and J by 6 bases; unmatched bases: 6. This CDR3 is 14 amino acids long.

Concerning this clonotype: One end of the junction does not line up with germline, which may come from a read error. This chain connects TRBV12-3 or TRBV12-4 to TRBJ2-3; perhaps TRBD1 as D (5 bases). CDR3 size: 17 residues. CDR3 in amino acids: CASSTDADRVSIDTQYF. For the CDR3, the DNA is TGTGCCAGCAGCACAGACGCCGACAGAGTGAGCATAGATACGCAGTATTTT.

With regard to this clonotype: An end of the junction differs from the germline gene, which may be a read error. The chain has TRBV20-1 and TRBJ1-1; 8 bases fit TRBD1. Germline V CDR1 and CDR2: DFQATT, SNEGSKA (reference sequence). The CDR3 is 16 amino acids. The CDR3 DNA is TGCAGTGCTAGAAATTTGGCAGGGGGCGCGGACACTGAAGTTTTCTTT. Protein sequence: CSARNLAGGADTEVFF.

The chain couples TRBV7-9 to TRBJ2-3; TRBD2 might be the D (5 bases). The V end was cut by 4 bases, the J end by 4 bases, with 18 bases between. Germline assignment: CDR1 SEHNR and CDR2 FQNEAQ (reference sequence). The CDR3 loop spans 16 amino acids. The CDR3: CASSSGMGISADTQYF. The DNA for the CDR3 is TGTGCCAGCAGCTCGGGGATGGGGATTAGTGCAGATACGCAGTATTTT.

The rearrangement joins TRBV28 to TRBJ2-1, with D possibly matching TRBD1 (6 bases). Trimming left V 6 bases short and J 4 bases short, with 16 bases between. CDR3 length equals 15 residues. The germline V gene has CDR1 MDHEN and CDR2 SYDVKM. In nucleotides, the CDR3 is TGTGCCAGCAGCCGGTTTTCGGACAGTTACAATGAGCAGTTCTTC. Translating it yields CASSRFSDSYNEQFF.

This chain uses TRBV12-3 or TRBV12-4 with TRBJ2-3; 10 nucleotides match TRBD2. The CDR3 totals 12 residues. Trimming took 6 bases from V and 14 from J; bases not matched to a gene: 8. The CDR3 protein is CASSQELAGRYF. The CDR3 DNA follows: TGTGCCAGCAGCCAGGAACTAGCGGGACGGTATTTT.

Turning to this clonotype: Sequence at one end of the junction differs from germline and may be a read error. This chain connects TRBV4-2 to TRBJ2-1, with D hard to call. Germline V gives CDR1 LGHNA, CDR2 YNFKEQ. The CDR3 runs to 11 residues. The CDR3 reads CASSQEWQLIF. The CDR3 DNA sequence: TGTGCCAGCAGCCAAGAATGGCAGTTGATCTTC.

The chain carries TRBV5-1 and TRBJ1-1; D gene ambiguous. The CDR3 loop spans 14 amino acids. Germline V gene sequence: CDR1 SGHRS, CDR2 YFSETQ. Trimming shortened V by 4 bases and J by 0 bases, and 10 bases separated the two germline ends. CDR3: CASSRSGVNTEAFF. CDR3 in DNA: TGCGCCAGCAGCCGGTCCGGGGTGAACACTGAAGCTTTCTTT.

The chain has TRBV27 and TRBJ2-7; unclear D gene. This CDR3 contains 13 residues. CDR1 MNHEY and CDR2 SMNVEV come from the germline V gene (reference sequence). The V and J ends lost 6 bases and 6 bases respectively, with 15 bases between them. This chain's CDR3 is CASSPLGYREQYF. The DNA for the CDR3 is TGTGCCAGCAGCCCCCTTGGTTATCGCGAGCAGTACTTC.

The V and J genes are TRBV12-3 or TRBV12-4 and TRBJ1-1; D is ambiguous. The V and J ends lost 3 bases and 5 bases respectively, with 13 bases between them. This CDR3 has 14 amino acids. CDR3 in DNA: TGTGCCAGCAGTTTTTCAGCGTTGAGGACTGAAGCTTTCTTT. Residues: CASSFSALRTEAFF.

V usage is TRBV5-8 and J usage is TRBJ1-2; D possibly corresponds to TRBD1 (6 bases). Germline values: CDR1 SGHTS, CDR2 YDEGEE. Trimming left V 5 bases short and J 1 base short, with 18 bases between. The CDR3 is 16 amino acids. The CDR3 DNA is TGTGCCAGCAGAACAAGCCAGGGGCCCCTTAACTATGGCTACACCTTC. Translation gives CASRTSQGPLNYGYTF.

The chain employs TRBV6-2 or TRBV6-3 and TRBJ2-1; a possible D gene is TRBD1 (6 bases). The CDR3 is 12 amino acids. V was trimmed by 7 bases and J by 10 bases, leaving 14 bases between them. The germline V gene encodes CDR1 MNHEY and CDR2 SVGEGT. Written as DNA, the CDR3 is TGTGCCAGCACGACAGGCTACAGGGAGCAGTTCTTC. Protein product: CASTTGYREQFF.

The rearrangement uses TRBV19 and TRBJ1-6, with TRBD1 matching 10 bases. Germline V gives CDR1 LNHDA, CDR2 SQIVND (reference sequence). This CDR3 is 15 amino acids long. After removal of 5 bases from V and 6 bases from J, the junction contained 4 bases not matched to a gene. The DNA for the CDR3 is TGTGCCAGTAGTTACCGGGACAGGGGTAATTCACCCCTCCACTTT. It specifies CASSYRDRGNSPLHF.

The chain joins TRBV19 to TRBJ2-2; 14 bases agree with TRBD2. V dropped 5 bases and J dropped 7; count of bases not matched to a gene: 12. The CDR3 loop spans 18 amino acids. The germline gives CDR1 LNHDA, CDR2 SQIVND (reference sequence). CDR3 amino acids: CASSSQGTSGGLHGELFF. As DNA, the CDR3 is TGTGCCAGTAGTTCGCAAGGGACTAGCGGGGGATTGCACGGGGAGCTGTTTTTT.

The rearrangement joins TRBV10-3 to TRBJ2-5, with D tentatively TRBD2 (5 bases). CDR1 ENHRY and CDR2 SYGVKD come from the germline V gene. Trimming took off 5 bases at V and 5 bases at J, with 12 bases between the two ends. The CDR3 is 13 amino acids. The CDR3 DNA sequence: TGTGCCATCAGTAACACTACGGGGGAGACCCAGTACTTC. Encoded protein: CAISNTTGETQYF.

This rearrangement joins TRBV7-6 to TRBJ1-2; perhaps TRBD1 as D (5 bases). Germline CDR1 SGHVS, CDR2 FNYEAQ. This CDR3 region has 15 residues. With 3 bases removed from V and 3 bases from J, the gap between germline ends came to 14 bases. CDR3: CASSLGTGSYYGYTF. In DNA form, the CDR3 reads TGTGCCAGCAGCTTGGGGACCGGCTCTTACTATGGCTACACCTTC.

This clonotype was seen a handful of times. This chain uses TRBV28 with TRBJ2-2; D gene uncertain. This CDR3 has 14 residues. Trimming cost V 3 bases and J 5 bases, with 10 bases left between them. Germline V gene sequence: CDR1 MDHEN, CDR2 SYDVKM. The CDR3, as DNA: TGTGCCAGCAGTTTCTGGGCAGCTACCGGGGAGCTGTTTTTT. This gives the protein CASSFWAATGELFF.

The CDR3 nucleotides read TGTGCCAGCAGCCTCCCCGGACAGGATGAGCAGTACTTC. Translated, it gives CASSLPGQDEQYF. The chain is built from TRBV28 and TRBJ2-7; 7 bases line up with TRBD1. The CDR3 spans 13 residues. V lost 6 bases to trimming and J lost 7 bases; unmatched junction nucleotides: 9. The V gene's germline CDR1 is MDHEN and CDR2 SYDVKM.

The CDR3 is CASSTVRDRREGGEAFF. CDR3 nucleotide sequence: TGTGCCAGCAGTACCGTCCGGGACAGGAGGGAGGGCGGTGAAGCTTTCTTT. This chain connects TRBV28 to TRBJ1-1; 8 positions match TRBD1. Germline CDR1 is MDHEN and CDR2 is SYDVKM. CDR3 length: 17 amino acids. V dropped 5 bases and J dropped 7; count of bases not matched to a gene: 18.

J is TRBJ2-7 and V is TRBV5-1; 12 nucleotides line up with TRBD1. V was clipped by 4 bases and J by 6 bases; unmatched bases: 5. This CDR3 is built from 14 residues. Germline CDR1 is SGHRS and CDR2 is YFSETQ. The CDR3: CASSLGTGGGEQYF. DNA of the CDR3: TGCGCCAGCAGCCTCGGGACAGGGGGCGGCGAGCAGTACTTC.

DNA of the CDR3: TGTGCCTGGAGTGAGGGTAGCGAGCAGTACTTC. Protein sequence: CAWSEGSEQYF. This chain uses TRBV30 with TRBJ2-7; D remains unclear. V was clipped by 1 base and J by 6 bases, with 7 bases between them. Germline CDR1 reads GTSNPN; CDR2 reads SVGIG (reference sequence). This CDR3 spans 11 amino acids.